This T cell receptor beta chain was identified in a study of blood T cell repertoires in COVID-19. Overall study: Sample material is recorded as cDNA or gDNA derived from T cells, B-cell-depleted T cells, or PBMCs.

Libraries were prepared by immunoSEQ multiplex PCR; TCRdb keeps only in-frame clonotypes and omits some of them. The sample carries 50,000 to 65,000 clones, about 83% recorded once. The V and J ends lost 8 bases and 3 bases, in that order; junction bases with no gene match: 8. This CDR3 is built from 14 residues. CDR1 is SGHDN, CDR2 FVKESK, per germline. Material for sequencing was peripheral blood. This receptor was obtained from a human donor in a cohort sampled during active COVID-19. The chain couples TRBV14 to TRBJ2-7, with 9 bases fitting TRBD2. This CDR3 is CASSPGGGVYEQYF. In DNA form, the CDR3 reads TGTGCCAGCTCCCCGGGCGGGGGGGTCTACGAGCAGTACTTC. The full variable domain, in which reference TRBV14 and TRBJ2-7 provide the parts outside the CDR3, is EAGVTQFPSHSVIEKGQTVTLRCDPISGHDNLYWYRRVMGKEIKFLLHFVKESKQDESGMPNNRFLAERTGGTYSTLKVQPAELEDSGVYFCASSPGGGVYEQYFGPGTRLTVT.